The 27 T cell receptor beta chains below all came from one sample that was sequenced in a study of blood T cell repertoires in COVID-19. Repertoires were generated with immunoSEQ multiplex PCR, while TCRdb's copy carries only in-frame clones and drops some. The table lists fewer than 500,000 clones, approximately 88% of them singletons. The specimen was PBMCs or T cells enriched from blood (not recorded which). The receptors shown here come from a woman aged 30 to 39 with acute COVID-19.

V gene TRBV9 combines with J gene TRBJ2-7; 9 nucleotides agree with TRBD2. V lost 4 bases and J lost 1; bases outside the gene matches: 3. CDR1 and CDR2 (germline): SGDLS, YYNGEE. This CDR3 spans 14 amino acids. The CDR3 reads CASSPSGASYEQYF. The CDR3, as DNA: TGTGCCAGCAGCCCTAGCGGGGCGTCCTACGAGCAGTACTTC.

The CDR3, as DNA: TGTGCCATCAGTGAGTCAGGGCAGGGGTATATTACCTACGAGCAGTACTTC. Translated, it gives CAISESGQGYITYEQYF. The chain employs TRBV10-3 and TRBJ2-7; tentative D call: TRBD1 (6 bases). This CDR3 is built from 17 residues. Trimming shortened V by 0 bases and J by 2 bases, and 17 bases separated the two germline ends. Germline V gene lookup returns CDR1 ENHRY and CDR2 SYGVKD.

The sample holds a few counts of this clone. The rearrangement uses TRBV7-2 and TRBJ1-3, with no clear D. The CDR3 runs to 15 residues. Germline CDR1 is SGHTA and CDR2 is FQGNSA. Trimming cost V 0 bases and J 4 bases, with 10 bases left between them. CDR3 protein: CASSLARGTGNTIYF. As DNA, the CDR3 is TGTGCCAGCAGCTTAGCTCGAGGAACCGGAAACACCATATATTTT.

In DNA, the CDR3 is TGTGCCAGCAGCTTATCGGGACAGGGGTGGGACACTGAAGCTTTCTTT. It codes for CASSLSGQGWDTEAFF. V gene TRBV7-2 combines with J gene TRBJ1-1; 10 bases are a match to TRBD1. This CDR3 contains 16 residues. Germline CDR1 is SGHTA and CDR2 is FQGNSA. V shed 2 bases and J 3 bases; nucleotides not matched to a gene: 6.

The rearrangement uses TRBV19 and TRBJ2-7, with 9 nucleotides matching TRBD1. The V gene end was trimmed by 4 bases and the J gene end by 4 bases; junction bases not matched to a gene: 8. The CDR3 is 15 residues long. Per germline, CDR1 LNHDA and CDR2 SQIVND (reference sequence). The CDR3 loop is CASSRTDRGGYEQYF. CDR3 nucleotides: TGTGCCAGTAGTAGAACGGACAGGGGCGGGTACGAGCAGTACTTC.

This chain links TRBV2 with TRBJ1-4; maybe TRBD1 (6 bases). Deletions cut 10 bases from V and 4 bases from J, with 13 bases between. The CDR3 loop spans 13 amino acids. Germline V gives CDR1 SNHLY, CDR2 FYNNEI. This CDR3 is CANRQDFNEKLFF. The CDR3 nucleotides read TGTGCCAATCGACAGGACTTTAATGAAAAACTGTTTTTT.

The CDR3 here is CASRIYSSYEQYF. In nucleotides, the CDR3 is TGTGCCAGCAGAATTTACAGCTCCTACGAGCAGTACTTC. V is TRBV2 and J is TRBJ2-7; D call uncertain. The CDR3 runs to 13 residues. Trimming took off 6 bases at V and 0 bases at J, with 9 bases between the two ends. The germline CDR1 and CDR2 sequences are SNHLY and FYNNEI.

The rearrangement links TRBV10-3 to TRBJ1-1; D is ambiguous. Germline-derived CDR1 and CDR2 are ENHRY and SYGVKD. The V gene lost 6 bases and the J gene lost 0 bases, with 8 bases spanning the gap. The CDR3 extends over 13 amino acids. Here the CDR3 reads CAISSQVNTEAFF. For the CDR3, the DNA is TGTGCCATCAGCTCTCAGGTGAACACTGAAGCTTTCTTT.

Here the CDR3 DNA reads TGTGCCTGGAGAAAGGGCGGGCTAGCAGGAGATACGCAGTATTTT. It yields the protein CAWRKGGLAGDTQYF. The chain recombines TRBV30 with TRBJ2-3; possibly TRBD2 for D (5 bases). CDR3 size: 15 residues. CDR1 and CDR2 from the germline V gene are GTSNPN and SVGIG (reference sequence). The V end lost 3 bases, the J end lost 5 bases, and 18 bases lay between the germline ends.

This clone appeared a few times. The chain joins TRBV7-2 to TRBJ1-1; 12 nucleotides line up with TRBD1. CDR1 and CDR2 from the germline V gene are SGHTA and FQGNSA. The junction had 7 bases not matched to a gene; V was cut back by 3 bases and J by 2 bases. The CDR3 is 17 residues long. CDR3 sequence: CASSLVPGQGANTEAFF. CDR3 nucleotide sequence: TGTGCCAGCAGCTTGGTCCCGGGACAGGGGGCAAACACTGAAGCTTTCTTT.

The rearrangement uses TRBV7-9 and TRBJ1-6; 8 bases are a match to TRBD1. CDR3 length: 17 residues. Trimming removed 1 base from V and 4 bases from J; junction bases left unmatched: 6. Looked up from germline, CDR1 is SEHNR and CDR2 is FQNEAQ (reference sequence). The CDR3 DNA is TGTGCCAGCAGCTTAGGGTTGCGGGACAGGTATAATTCACCCCTCCACTTT. Translating gives CASSLGLRDRYNSPLHF.

The chain carries TRBV19 and TRBJ2-7, with 9 bases fitting TRBD1. V shed 1 base, J shed 5 bases, and the junction held 9 bases outside the gene matches. Germline values: CDR1 LNHDA, CDR2 SQIVND (reference sequence). The CDR3 covers 16 residues. The CDR3 reads CASSIAWTGVSDEQYF. DNA for the CDR3: TGTGCCAGTAGTATAGCCTGGACAGGGGTGTCTGACGAGCAGTACTTC.

The chain couples TRBV5-4 to TRBJ2-5; D might be TRBD2 (6 bases). The CDR3 is made up of 15 amino acids. Germline CDR1 reads SGHNT; CDR2 reads YYREEE (reference sequence). The germline V and J ends were trimmed by 0 bases and 3 bases, with 12 bases remaining between them. CDR3 in DNA: TGTGCCAGCAGCTTGGTGGGGACTGGGAAAGAGACCCAGTACTTC. It encodes CASSLVGTGKETQYF.

This clone was seen once. The chain links TRBV6-5 to TRBJ2-3, with 9 bases identical to TRBD2. V lost 7 bases to trimming and J lost 7 bases; unmatched junction nucleotides: 6. Germline values: CDR1 MNHEY, CDR2 SVGAGI. The CDR3 length is 13 residues. For the CDR3, the DNA is TGTGCCAGCACCGGGACTAGCACCTATACGCAGTATTTT. Protein: CASTGTSTYTQYF.

The chain carries TRBV1 and TRBJ2-3; whether TRBD1, the table's D call, matches the DNA was not checked. TRBV1 is recorded as a pseudogene. The CDR3 spans 16 residues. The CDR3 region is CTSSLPPGQKADTQYF. Written as DNA, the CDR3 is TGCACCAGCAGCCTACCCCCGGGACAAAAGGCAGATACGCAGTATTTT.

The V gene is TRBV12-5, the J gene TRBJ1-2, with D uncertain. CDR3 length: 13 amino acids. Germline CDR1 and CDR2: LGHNT and FRNRAP. Trimming pared 4 bases from V and 6 bases from J, leaving 12 bases between. The CDR3 loop is CASGSYRSNGYTF. The CDR3 DNA is TGTGCTAGTGGTTCGTACCGTAGTAATGGCTACACCTTC. Looking up the rest from reference TRBV12-5 and TRBJ1-2 gives the full variable domain: DARVTQTPRHKVTEMGQEVTMRCQPILGHNTVFWYRQTMMQGLELLAYFRNRAPLDDSGMPKDRFSAEMPDATLATLKIQPSEPRDSAVYFCASGSYRSNGYTFGSGTRLTVV.

This clone was seen a single time. The chain has TRBV5-1 and TRBJ2-2, with a tentative D call TRBD1 (6 bases). The CDR3 is 12 residues long. Looked up from germline, CDR1 is SGHRS and CDR2 is YFSETQ. Trimming stripped 8 bases from V and 2 bases from J, with 7 bases between. This chain's CDR3 is CARQGNTGELFF. In DNA form, the CDR3 reads TGCGCCAGACAGGGAAACACCGGGGAGCTGTTTTTT.

The chain couples TRBV24-1 to TRBJ1-2; 7 nucleotides line up with TRBD1. Germline CDR1 KGHDR, CDR2 SFDVKD. This CDR3 has 13 amino acids. V trimming: 8 bases; J trimming: 4 bases; junction bases outside the gene matches: 6. The CDR3, as DNA: TGTGCCACCAAAGGGGGCGCGGGCTATGGCTACACCTTC. It is translated as CATKGGAGYGYTF.

The chain employs TRBV7-3 and TRBJ2-7; no reliable D call. The germline gives CDR1 SGHTA, CDR2 FQGTGA. The CDR3 length is 17 residues. V shed 0 bases and J shed 2 bases, with 17 bases lying between them. CDR3 coding DNA: TGTGCCAGCAGCTTAACGGCCTATAGATCTCGGGCCTACGAGCAGTACTTC. Amino acid sequence: CASSLTAYRSRAYEQYF.

V usage is TRBV7-6 and J usage is TRBJ2-3; TRBD1 matches 7 bases. V was pared by 5 bases and J by 4 bases, with 9 bases of the junction left unmatched. CDR3 length: 15 amino acids. Germline lookup yields CDR1 SGHVS and CDR2 FNYEAQ. The DNA for the CDR3 is TGTGCCAGCAGCAGCCGGGACAGAGACCCAGATACGCAGTATTTT. It encodes CASSSRDRDPDTQYF.

The gene calls are TRBV7-3 and TRBJ2-2, with a tentative D call TRBD1 (6 bases). The CDR3 totals 15 residues. The V gene's germline CDR1 is SGHTA and CDR2 FQGTGA. Trimming cost V 5 bases and J 2 bases, with 12 bases left between them. This chain's CDR3 is CASSPTGPNTGELFF. DNA for the CDR3: TGTGCCAGCAGCCCGACAGGACCTAACACCGGGGAGCTGTTTTTT.

The J gene is TRBJ1-5, the V gene TRBV19, with 8 positions matching TRBD1. Unmatched junction bases numbered 7, after V lost 6 bases and J lost 3 bases. The CDR3 is 15 amino acids. Germline loops: CDR1 LNHDA, CDR2 SQIVND (reference sequence). The chain's CDR3 is CASRGDRGNNQPQHF. In nucleotides, the CDR3 is TGTGCCAGTAGAGGAGACAGGGGAAACAATCAGCCCCAGCATTTT.

The genes are TRBV7-2 and TRBJ2-1, with TRBD2 identical over 9 bases. The V and J ends lost 4 bases and 4 bases, in that order; junction bases with no gene match: 11. The CDR3 contains 17 residues. The germline V gene has CDR1 SGHTA and CDR2 FQGNSA. The CDR3 DNA is TGTGCCAGCAGCTCCCGGTCAGGAGCGGGGGGTTACAATGAGCAGTTCTTC. Residues: CASSSRSGAGGYNEQFF.

The V gene is TRBV13, the J gene TRBJ1-5, with 11 bases that match TRBD1. The CDR3 is made up of 18 amino acids. Unmatched junction bases numbered 11, after V lost 5 bases and J lost 2 bases. Germline CDR1 PRHDT, CDR2 FYEKMQ (reference sequence). This CDR3 reads CASSRDRGDRGGNQPQHF. CDR3 DNA: TGTGCCAGCAGCCGGGACAGGGGGGACCGGGGGGGCAATCAGCCCCAGCATTTT. Full variable domain (rest looked up from reference TRBV13 and TRBJ1-5): AAGVIQSPRHLIKEKRETATLKCYPIPRHDTVYWYQQGPGQDPQFLISFYEKMQSDKGSIPDRFSAQQFSDYHSELNMSSLELGDSALYFCASSRDRGDRGGNQPQHFGDGTRLSIL.

V gene TRBV24-1 combines with J gene TRBJ2-3; possible D gene TRBD1, 6 bases. Germline V gene lookup returns CDR1 KGHDR and CDR2 SFDVKD. Trimming stripped 9 bases from V and 1 base from J, with 10 bases between. CDR3 length: 13 residues. Here the CDR3 reads CATQGRGTDTQYF. The CDR3 DNA follows: TGTGCCACCCAGGGGCGCGGCACAGATACGCAGTATTTT.

V usage is TRBV4-1 and J usage is TRBJ2-1; 11 bases agree with TRBD1. CDR1 and CDR2 (germline): MGHRA, YSYEKL. The CDR3 totals 16 residues. V shed 5 bases and J 0 bases; nucleotides not matched to a gene: 3. The CDR3 bases are TGCGCCAGCAGCGGGGGACAGGGGGGCTCCTACAATGAGCAGTTCTTC. This sequence encodes CASSGGQGGSYNEQFF.

This clone was seen a single time. The rearrangement uses TRBV5-4 and TRBJ2-1; 7 bases align to TRBD1. The CDR3 spans 15 residues. Germline V lookup: CDR1 SGHNT, CDR2 YYREEE (reference sequence). Unmatched junction bases numbered 9, after V lost 5 bases and J lost 4 bases. Written as DNA, the CDR3 is TGTGCCAGCAGGAATGACAGGGCCGCGTACAATGAGCAGTTCTTC. It codes for CASRNDRAAYNEQFF.